This passage covers 23 T cell receptor beta chains from one sample sequenced in a study of blood T cell repertoires in COVID-19. Some clones are missing from TCRdb's copy, which holds only in-frame ones; the method was immunoSEQ multiplex PCR. The top ten hold 1.5% to 2% of the sample, which has 150,000 to 180,000 clones, roughly 80% seen once. Sequences were obtained from peripheral blood. These receptor sequences come from a man older than 75 with acute or convalescent COVID-19.

The chain recombines TRBV7-3 with TRBJ2-5, with 7 bases identical to TRBD2. Germline CDR1 and CDR2: SGHTA and FQGTGA. The CDR3 covers 13 residues. V lost 5 bases to trimming and J lost 7 bases; unmatched junction nucleotides: 7. CDR3 loop: CASSGWTSATQYF. The DNA of the CDR3 is TGTGCCAGCAGCGGATGGACTAGTGCGACCCAGTACTTC.

This chain connects TRBV27 to TRBJ1-1; D is possibly TRBD1 (5 bases). V lost 3 bases to trimming and J lost 0 bases, with 11 bases between them. The CDR3 is 15 residues long. The germline CDR1 and CDR2 sequences are MNHEY and SMNVEV (reference sequence). The CDR3 loop is CASSFNRQLNTEAFF. The CDR3 nucleotides are TGTGCCAGCAGTTTTAACCGACAGTTGAACACTGAAGCTTTCTTT.

This clone has a handful of counts. V is TRBV7-9 and J is TRBJ2-3; TRBD2 matches at 7 bases. The CDR3 is 13 residues long. Germline values: CDR1 SEHNR, CDR2 FQNEAQ (reference sequence). V lost 8 bases to trimming and J lost 1 base; unmatched junction nucleotides: 3. Here the CDR3 reads CASVRGGTDTQYF. CDR3 nucleotides: TGTGCCAGCGTCCGGGGGGGCACAGATACGCAGTATTTT.

The chain carries TRBV19 and TRBJ1-5; tentative D call: TRBD1 (6 bases). Trimming removed 7 bases from V and 5 bases from J, with 18 bases in between. The CDR3 is 15 amino acids. Germline V gives CDR1 LNHDA, CDR2 SQIVND (reference sequence). The CDR3 loop reads CASNQGGQLDQPQHF. DNA for the CDR3: TGTGCCAGTAATCAAGGAGGACAGCTAGATCAGCCCCAGCATTTT.

The chain couples TRBV19 to TRBJ2-1, with TRBD1 identical over 8 bases. Germline assignment: CDR1 LNHDA and CDR2 SQIVND (reference sequence). V lost 6 bases and J lost 7; bases outside the gene matches: 8. The CDR3 totals 14 residues. The CDR3 DNA reads as TGTGCCAGTAGGCCCCAGGGGGCAGTGAATGAGCAGTTCTTC. It specifies CASRPQGAVNEQFF.

The V gene is TRBV27, the J gene TRBJ2-3; 11 bases line up with TRBD1. Losses at the gene ends were 2 bases for V and 5 bases for J; bases not matched to a gene: 6. This CDR3 spans 16 amino acids. Germline assignment: CDR1 MNHEY and CDR2 SMNVEV (reference sequence). CDR3 nucleotide sequence: TGTGCCAGCAGTTTACGAGCCGGGACAGGGGGAGATACGCAGTATTTT. The encoded protein is CASSLRAGTGGDTQYF.

The rearrangement joins TRBV24-1 to TRBJ1-1; D is perhaps TRBD1 (5 bases). The germline gives CDR1 KGHDR, CDR2 SFDVKD. The CDR3 runs to 12 residues. V lost 7 bases and J 2 bases, leaving 7 bases between the germline ends. This CDR3 is CATRGPNTEAFF. The DNA of the CDR3 is TGTGCCACCAGGGGGCCCAACACTGAAGCTTTCTTT.

This chain connects TRBV3-1 (or the pseudogene TRBV3-2) to TRBJ1-6, with TRBD1 matching over 11 bases. The germline CDR1 and CDR2 sequences are LGHDT and YNNKEL (reference sequence). This CDR3 spans 17 amino acids. Trimming cost V 0 bases and J 9 bases; bases outside gene matches: 7. The CDR3 spells CASSQDRFGTGGSPLHF. CDR3 DNA: TGTGCCAGCAGCCAAGATCGATTTGGGACAGGGGGTTCACCCCTCCACTTT.

The chain employs TRBV5-1 and TRBJ1-1; D may be TRBD1 (5 bases). Trimming took 5 bases from V and 4 from J, leaving 15 bases between them. Germline V gene sequence: CDR1 SGHRS, CDR2 YFSETQ. The CDR3 is made up of 14 amino acids. The CDR3 region is CASRTASQGTEAFF. In nucleotides, the CDR3 is TGCGCCAGCAGAACCGCTTCCCAGGGCACTGAAGCTTTCTTT.

The chain carries TRBV7-3 and TRBJ2-7; D may be TRBD1 (6 bases). Germline CDR1 reads SGHTA; CDR2 reads FQGTGA. This CDR3 is built from 13 residues. V lost 2 bases and J lost 4, with 9 bases in between. The CDR3 sequence is CASSLLGGYEQYF. CDR3 DNA sequence: TGTGCCAGCAGCTTACTAGGGGGATACGAGCAGTACTTC.

This clone has ten or more counts. This rearrangement joins TRBV9 to TRBJ1-1, with no clear D. V dropped 2 bases and J dropped 2 bases, with 13 bases sitting between them. This CDR3 contains 15 residues. CDR1 is SGDLS and CDR2 is YYNGEE in the germline V gene. CDR3 sequence reads: CASSVREKPNTEAFF. DNA for the CDR3: TGTGCCAGCAGCGTGAGGGAGAAACCTAACACTGAAGCTTTCTTT.

The rearrangement links TRBV6-5 to TRBJ2-1, with D perhaps matching TRBD1 (6 bases). V was trimmed by 8 bases and J by 3 bases, leaving 14 bases between them. CDR3 length: 14 amino acids. Germline V CDR1 and CDR2: MNHEY, SVGAGI. CDR3 sequence: CASSGTRNYNEQFF. CDR3 sequence (DNA): TGTGCCAGCTCCGGGACACGTAACTACAATGAGCAGTTCTTC.

This rearrangement joins TRBV28 to TRBJ2-6; 11 bases agree with TRBD1. The CDR3 sequence is 15 residues long. The V and J ends lost 8 bases and 3 bases, in that order; junction bases with no gene match: 3. In germline, CDR1 is MDHEN, CDR2 SYDVKM. CDR3 loop: CASGQGAYGANVLTF. Here the CDR3 DNA reads TGTGCCAGCGGACAGGGGGCATATGGGGCCAACGTCCTGACTTTC.

The chain recombines TRBV7-8 with TRBJ2-1; 10 nucleotides line up with TRBD2. The V segment lost 1 base and the J segment 9 bases; nucleotides outside the gene matches: 6. In germline, CDR1 is SGHVS, CDR2 FQNEAQ. The CDR3 runs 15 residues. The CDR3 DNA reads TGTGCCAGCAGCTTAGTACTAGCGGGAACGGGTGAGCAGTTCTTC. This sequence encodes CASSLVLAGTGEQFF.

The chain couples TRBV19 to TRBJ1-1, with 9 bases aligning to TRBD1. This CDR3 spans 14 amino acids. Germline lookup yields CDR1 LNHDA and CDR2 SQIVND (reference sequence). V lost 5 bases to trimming and J lost 3 bases; unmatched junction nucleotides: 4. The CDR3 reads CASSGGTGYTEAFF. The CDR3 bases are TGTGCCAGTAGTGGTGGGACAGGGTACACTGAAGCTTTCTTT. Filled out from reference TRBV19 and TRBJ1-1, the complete variable domain reads DGGITQSPKYLFRKEGQNVTLSCEQNLNHDAMYWYRQDPGQGLRLIYYSQIVNDFQKGDIAEGYSVSREKKESFPLTVTSAQKNPTAFYLCASSGGTGYTEAFFGQGTRLTVV.

The J gene is TRBJ2-3, the V gene TRBV5-1; the match to TRBD2 covers 11 bases. V was clipped by 0 bases and J by 2 bases; unmatched bases: 2. The CDR3 runs 16 residues. Germline lookup yields CDR1 SGHRS and CDR2 YFSETQ. CDR3 amino acids: CASSLGGLAVTDTQYF. The DNA for the CDR3 is TGCGCCAGCAGCTTGGGGGGACTAGCGGTCACAGATACGCAGTATTTT. Full variable domain (remainder filled in from reference TRBV5-1 and TRBJ2-3): KAGVTQTPRYLIKTRGQQVTLSCSPISGHRSVSWYQQTPGQGLQFLFEYFSETQRNKGNFPGRFSGRQFSNSRSEMNVSTLELGDSALYLCASSLGGLAVTDTQYFGPGTRLTVL.

Worth noting for this clone: This sample also contains other DNA sequences that code for the same CDR3. The rearrangement joins TRBV18 to TRBJ1-4; 7 bases match TRBD1. The J segment lost 4 bases and the V segment lost 5 bases, leaving 1 base of the junction unmatched. The germline CDR1 and CDR2 sequences are KGHSH and LQKENI. This CDR3 has 13 amino acids. CDR3 coding DNA: TGTGCCAGCTCAAGGGACAGTAATGAAAAACTGTTTTTT. This codes for CASSRDSNEKLFF.

This chain links TRBV19 with TRBJ1-1; TRBD1 aligns across 7 bases. Germline loops: CDR1 LNHDA, CDR2 SQIVND (reference sequence). V gave up 8 bases and J gave up 2 bases; unmatched junction bases: 2. The CDR3 extends over 12 amino acids. The CDR3 sequence is CASYRGNTEAFF. Here the CDR3 DNA reads TGTGCCAGTTACAGGGGAAACACTGAAGCTTTCTTT.

This clone was seen only a few times. The V gene is TRBV29-1, the J gene TRBJ1-1; 7 positions agree with TRBD1. This CDR3 comprises 14 residues. In germline, CDR1 is SQVTM, CDR2 ANQGSEA. V shed 2 bases, J shed 1 base, and the junction held 4 bases outside the gene matches. CDR3 loop: CSVERDSTNTEAFF. The CDR3 bases are TGCAGCGTTGAAAGGGACAGTACGAACACTGAAGCTTTCTTT.

This clone turned up a few times. The chain combines TRBV27 with TRBJ1-2; D perhaps matches TRBD1 (5 bases). Germline assignment: CDR1 MNHEY and CDR2 SMNVEV (reference sequence). Trimming took off 4 bases at V and 2 bases at J, with 14 bases between the two ends. This CDR3 contains 15 residues. CDR3 residues: CASSSPTAPNYGYTF. The CDR3 DNA sequence: TGTGCCAGCAGTTCCCCGACAGCACCAAACTATGGCTACACCTTC.

V is TRBV30 and J is TRBJ2-5, with a possible D match to TRBD1 (5 bases). Germline V gene sequence: CDR1 GTSNPN, CDR2 SVGIG (reference sequence). The CDR3 sequence is 12 residues long. Trimming took 2 bases from V and 4 from J, leaving 8 bases between them. As DNA, the CDR3 is TGTGCCTGGAGTAAGGGGCGAGAGACCCAGTACTTC. It yields the protein CAWSKGRETQYF.

This clone showed up just a few times. The chain combines TRBV12-5 with TRBJ2-2, with TRBD1 matching 7 bases. CDR1 is LGHNT and CDR2 is FRNRAP in the germline V gene. The CDR3 has 14 amino acids. The V and J ends lost 6 bases and 5 bases, in that order; junction bases with no gene match: 6. This CDR3 is CASGQGQQTGELFF. CDR3 nucleotide sequence: TGTGCTAGTGGGCAGGGACAGCAGACCGGGGAGCTGTTTTTT.

This clone was counted a few times. The chain combines TRBV11-3 with TRBJ2-2, with D perhaps TRBD2 (6 bases). With 5 bases removed from V and 5 bases from J, the gap between germline ends came to 18 bases. This CDR3 is built from 16 residues. CDR1 SGHNT and CDR2 YENEEA come from the germline V gene. CDR3 coding DNA: TGTGCCAGCAGCCTCTCGGCGGGGAGAGGGACCGGGGAGCTGTTTTTT. This encodes CASSLSAGRGTGELFF.